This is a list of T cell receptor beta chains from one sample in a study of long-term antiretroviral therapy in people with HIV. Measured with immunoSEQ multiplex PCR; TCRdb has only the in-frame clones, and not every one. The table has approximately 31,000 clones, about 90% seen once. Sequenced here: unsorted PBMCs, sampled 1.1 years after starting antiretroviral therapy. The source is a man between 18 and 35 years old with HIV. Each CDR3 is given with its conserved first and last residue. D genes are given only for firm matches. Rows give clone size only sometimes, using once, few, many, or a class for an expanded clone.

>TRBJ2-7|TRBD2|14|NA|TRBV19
CASSIGGGEHEQYF
TGTGCCAGTAGTATCGGGGGAGGGGAGCACGAGCAGTACTTC
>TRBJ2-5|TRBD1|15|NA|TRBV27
CASSPSDRVGETQYF
TGTGCCAGCAGTCCCTCGGACAGGGTCGGAGAGACCCAGTACTTC
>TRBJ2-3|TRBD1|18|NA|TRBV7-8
CASSFATGGVGREQAQYF
TGTGCCAGCAGCTTTGCGACAGGGGGCGTAGGTCGGGAGCAGGCGCAGTATTTT
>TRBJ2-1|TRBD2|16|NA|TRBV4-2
CASSQSQLAEINEQFF
TGTGCCAGCAGCCAAAGTCAGCTAGCGGAGATAAATGAGCAGTTCTTC
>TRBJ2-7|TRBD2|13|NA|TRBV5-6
CASSRELAEGQYF
TGTGCCAGCAGCCGCGAACTAGCGGAGGGGCAGTACTTC
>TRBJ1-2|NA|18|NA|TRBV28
CASSLWRGIYYYNYGYTF
TGTGCCAGCAGTTTATGGAGGGGGATCTACTATTATAACTATGGCTACACCTTC
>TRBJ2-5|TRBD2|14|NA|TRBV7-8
CASSLAGGEETQYF
TGTGCCAGCAGCTTGGCGGGAGGGGAAGAGACCCAGTACTTC
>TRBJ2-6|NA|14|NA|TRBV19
CASSIGYGANVLTF
TGTGCCAGTAGTATAGGGTACGGGGCCAACGTCCTGACTTTC
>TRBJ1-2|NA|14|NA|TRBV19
CASSILQGNYGYTF
TGTGCCAGTAGTATTTTGCAAGGGAACTATGGCTACACCTTC
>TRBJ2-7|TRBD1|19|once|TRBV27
CASSLWAPRDRSGLREQYF
TGTGCCAGCAGTTTATGGGCCCCACGGGACAGATCTGGTTTACGCGAGCAGTACTTC
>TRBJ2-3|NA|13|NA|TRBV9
CASSVGGPDTQYF
TGTGCCAGCAGCGTTGGAGGGCCAGATACGCAGTATTTT
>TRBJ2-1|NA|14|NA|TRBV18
CASSPRPGIHEQFF
TGTGCCAGCTCACCAAGGCCGGGTATCCATGAGCAGTTCTTC
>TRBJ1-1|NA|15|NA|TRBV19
CASAPAGSMNTEAFF
TGTGCCAGTGCCCCGGCAGGATCCATGAACACTGAAGCTTTCTTT
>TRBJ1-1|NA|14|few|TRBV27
CASSFSRLNTEAFF
TGTGCCAGCAGTTTCTCCCGGTTGAACACTGAAGCTTTCTTT
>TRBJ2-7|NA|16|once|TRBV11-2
CASSSIRQAALYEQYF
TGTGCCAGCAGCTCTATTCGACAGGCCGCCCTCTACGAGCAGTACTTC
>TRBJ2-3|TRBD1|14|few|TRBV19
CASRTGGGTDTQYF
TGTGCCAGTCGGACAGGGGGAGGCACAGATACGCAGTATTTT
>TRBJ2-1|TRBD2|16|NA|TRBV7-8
CASSFVFGTSRDEQFF
TGTGCCAGCAGCTTTGTTTTTGGGACTAGTCGCGATGAGCAGTTCTTC
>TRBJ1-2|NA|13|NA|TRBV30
CAWKDRPSHGYTF
TGTGCCTGGAAGGACAGACCATCGCATGGCTACACCTTC
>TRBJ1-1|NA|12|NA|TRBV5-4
CASRLHNTEAFF
TGTGCCAGCAGATTACACAACACTGAAGCTTTCTTT
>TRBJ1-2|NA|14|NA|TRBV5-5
CASSLEGDNYGYTF
TGTGCCAGCAGCTTGGAAGGAGACAACTATGGCTACACCTTC
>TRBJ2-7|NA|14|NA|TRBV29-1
CSVDQGGDPYEQYF
TGCAGCGTTGACCAGGGCGGGGACCCCTACGAGCAGTACTTC
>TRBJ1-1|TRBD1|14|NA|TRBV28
CASTPGQGPTEAFF
TGTGCCAGCACCCCAGGACAGGGACCCACTGAAGCTTTCTTT
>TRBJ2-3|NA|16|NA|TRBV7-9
CVSSFLPLASTDTQYF
TGTGTCAGCAGCTTCCTCCCCTTAGCATCGACAGATACGCAGTATTTT
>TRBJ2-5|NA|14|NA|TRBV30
CAWSVRRGGETQYF
TGTGCCTGGAGTGTACGTAGGGGAGGAGAGACCCAGTACTTC
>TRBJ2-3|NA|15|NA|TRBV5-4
CASSLAGTKWDTQYF
TGTGCCAGCAGCTTGGCGGGAACGAAATGGGATACGCAGTATTTT
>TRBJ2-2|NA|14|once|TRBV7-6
CASSLAFPPGELFF
TGTGCCAGCAGCTTAGCTTTCCCCCCCGGGGAGCTGTTTTTT
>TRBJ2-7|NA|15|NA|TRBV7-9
CASSPSPGGGGEQYF
TGTGCCAGCAGCCCATCCCCGGGAGGGGGCGGCGAGCAGTACTTC
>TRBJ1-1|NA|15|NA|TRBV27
CASSLGDSVNTEAFF
TGTGCCAGCAGTTTGGGGGATTCGGTGAACACTGAAGCTTTCTTT
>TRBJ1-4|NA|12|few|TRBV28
CASSSDSEKLFF
TGTGCCAGCAGCTCGGACAGCGAAAAACTGTTTTTT
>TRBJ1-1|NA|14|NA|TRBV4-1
CASSQERGNTEAFF
TGCGCCAGCAGCCAAGAGAGGGGGAACACTGAAGCTTTCTTT
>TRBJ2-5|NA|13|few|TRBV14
CASSQEIRETQYF
TGTGCCAGCAGCCAAGAGATTCGAGAGACCCAGTACTTC
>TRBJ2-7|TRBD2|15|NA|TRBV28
CASSFSETSGYEQYF
TGTGCCAGCAGTTTCAGTGAGACTAGCGGCTACGAGCAGTACTTC